Presented here are 25 T cell receptor beta chains from one specimen sequenced in a study of identical twins. TCRdb re-derived calls from the 5' RACE reads in MiXCR, one entry per CDR3 protein. The table has some 260,000 distinct CDR3 sequences, about an eighth seen once. Sequencing was done on a sample of memory (CD45RO+) T cells sorted from blood. These receptors were collected from a woman between 18 and 30 years old in good health.

The sample holds a few counts of this clonotype. This chain connects TRBV5-1 to TRBJ2-2; a possible D gene is TRBD2 (5 bases). Deletions cut 3 bases from V and 6 bases from J, with 21 bases between. Per germline, CDR1 SGHRS and CDR2 YFSETQ. The CDR3 runs to 17 residues. As DNA, the CDR3 is TGCGCCAGCAGCTCGCTCCCCCCTATACTAGAGTCCGGGGAGCTGTTTTTT. It is translated as CASSSLPPILESGELFF.

In this sample, this clonotype turned up many times. The rearrangement uses TRBV5-1 and TRBJ2-6, with D possibly TRBD1 on 6 matching bases. The CDR3 is 18 amino acids. V gave up 5 bases and J gave up 0 bases, with 18 bases separating them. CDR1 and CDR2 from the germline V gene are SGHRS and YFSETQ. The chain's CDR3 is CASRSLQGLSSGANVLTF. CDR3 DNA: TGCGCCAGCAGATCGCTACAGGGCTTGAGCTCTGGGGCCAACGTCCTGACTTTC.

This clonotype was counted once. The V and J genes are TRBV7-6 and TRBJ2-5; TRBD1 matches 8 bases. Germline CDR1 is SGHVS and CDR2 is FNYEAQ. The CDR3 has 14 amino acids. V dropped 5 bases and J dropped 5; count of bases not matched to a gene: 7. CDR3 nucleotide sequence: TGTGCCAGCAGCCCCCGGACAGGGAGCGAGACCCAGTACTTC. Its translation is CASSPRTGSETQYF. Drawing the rest from reference TRBV7-6 and TRBJ2-5, the complete variable domain is GAGVSQSPRYKVTKRGQDVALRCDPISGHVSLYWYRQALGQGPEFLTYFNYEAQQDKSGLPNDRFSAERPEGSISTLTIQRTEQRDSAMYRCASSPRTGSETQYFGPGTRLLVL.

This sequence joins TRBV2 and TRBJ1-1; no reliable D call. V was clipped by 8 bases and J by 3 bases, with 13 bases between them. From germline, CDR1 is SNHLY and CDR2 FYNNEI. CDR3 length equals 13 residues. The CDR3 loop is CASYGDGDTEAFF. CDR3 coding DNA: TGTGCCAGCTATGGAGACGGGGACACTGAAGCTTTCTTT.

The rearrangement links TRBV5-1 to TRBJ1-2, with D possibly TRBD1 on 5 matching bases. Germline V gene data show CDR1 as SGHRS and CDR2 as YFSETQ. The V gene lost 3 bases and the J gene lost 6 bases, with 12 bases spanning the gap. CDR3 length: 13 amino acids. In DNA, the CDR3 is TGCGCCAGCAGCTGGGGGTCGGGGGATGGCTACACCTTC. This sequence encodes CASSWGSGDGYTF.

The CDR3: CASSPQRERNEQFF. DNA for the CDR3: TGTGCCAGCAGCCCCCAGCGGGAGCGCAATGAGCAGTTCTTC. The gene calls are TRBV7-2 and TRBJ2-1; TRBD2 agrees at 8 bases. The germline V gene has CDR1 SGHTA and CDR2 FQGNSA. V shed 5 bases and J 6 bases; nucleotides not matched to a gene: 6. The CDR3 has 14 amino acids.

The chain employs TRBV7-8 and TRBJ2-1; D perhaps matches TRBD1 (7 bases). Germline values: CDR1 SGHVS, CDR2 FQNEAQ. V was clipped by 5 bases and J by 2 bases, with 16 bases between them. The CDR3 length is 16 residues. The CDR3, as DNA: TGTGCCAGCAGCGTGCGGGACAGAGATACCTACAATGAGCAGTTCTTC. It is translated as CASSVRDRDTYNEQFF.

This clonotype was recorded only once. This chain joins TRBV30 and TRBJ1-1; 7 positions agree with TRBD1. The CDR3 is 13 residues long. The V and J ends lost 5 bases and 5 bases, in that order; junction bases with no gene match: 8. CDR1 is GTSNPN, CDR2 SVGIG, per germline (reference sequence). DNA of the CDR3: TGTGCCTGGGCCCGCTCGACAGGGACTGAAGCTTTCTTT. This gives the protein CAWARSTGTEAFF.

The rearrangement uses TRBV12-3 or TRBV12-4 and TRBJ1-2, with 9 bases lining up with TRBD1. V gave up 4 bases and J gave up 8 bases; unmatched junction bases: 5. The CDR3 is made up of 13 amino acids. CDR3 in amino acids: CASSYRGLGGYTF. CDR3 sequence (DNA): TGTGCCAGCAGTTACAGGGGGCTAGGAGGCTACACCTTC.

This chain connects TRBV20-1 to TRBJ2-1, with 7 nucleotides matching TRBD2. CDR3 length equals 13 residues. Germline CDR1 and CDR2: DFQATT and SNEGSKA (reference sequence). J gave up 9 bases and V 2 bases, and 7 bases lay outside the gene matches. The CDR3 loop is CSARLQTSAEQFF. CDR3 bases: TGCAGTGCTAGACTCCAAACTAGCGCTGAGCAGTTCTTC.

This clonotype was picked up many times. V and J are TRBV21-1 and TRBJ1-2. TRBV21-1 is annotated as a pseudogene. The CDR3 contains 15 residues. The chain's CDR3 is CASTNGARYNYGYTF. In DNA, the CDR3 is TGTGCCAGCACCAATGGGGCTAGATATAACTATGGCTACACCTTC.

To note about this clonotype: Germline is not matched at one junction end, which may reflect a read error. This chain links TRBV5-5 with TRBJ2-7, with 10 nucleotides matching TRBD1. The germline CDR1 and CDR2 sequences are SGHKS and YYEKEE (reference sequence). This CDR3 contains 13 residues. CDR3 residues: CASSSVGQGVGHF. The CDR3 DNA reads as TGTGCCAGCAGCTCTGTCGGACAGGGGGTTGGGCACTTC.

This clonotype was counted between two and nine times. The V and J genes are TRBV20-1 and TRBJ2-3, with TRBD1 identical over 7 bases. V was clipped by 5 bases and J by 1 base; unmatched bases: 9. This CDR3 contains 15 residues. The germline gives CDR1 DFQATT, CDR2 SNEGSKA (reference sequence). The CDR3 DNA follows: TGCAGTGCTGAGCCCCGGGACAGAGGCACAGATACGCAGTATTTT. It specifies CSAEPRDRGTDTQYF.

CDR3 region: CASTRGGVHEYYTGELFF. CDR3 in DNA: TGTGCCAGCACCCGAGGGGGGGTCCACGAGTATTACACCGGGGAGCTGTTTTTT. The chain is built from TRBV6-2 or TRBV6-3 and TRBJ2-2; D is perhaps TRBD2 (7 bases). The V and J ends lost 7 bases and 3 bases respectively, with 24 bases between them. The CDR3 covers 18 residues. Germline-derived CDR1 and CDR2 are MNHEY and SVGEGT.

This clonotype was counted between two and nine times. This chain joins TRBV4-2 and TRBJ2-2, with 10 bases fitting TRBD2. Per the germline V gene, CDR1 is LGHNA and CDR2 is YNFKEQ. The CDR3 loop spans 17 amino acids. The trim removed 4 bases at V and 4 bases at J, leaving 9 bases unmatched. Here the CDR3 reads CASSPGIQRGGTGELFF. Here the CDR3 DNA reads TGTGCCAGCAGCCCAGGGATCCAGCGGGGGGGCACCGGGGAGCTGTTTTTT.

This clonotype came up a few times. The gene calls are TRBV30 and TRBJ1-4, with TRBD1 as a possible D gene (6 bases). V dropped 4 bases and J dropped 10 bases, with 19 bases sitting between them. The CDR3 runs to 14 residues. In germline, CDR1 is GTSNPN, CDR2 SVGIG (reference sequence). The CDR3 is CAWTERGNSGKLFF. The CDR3 nucleotides read TGTGCCTGGACTGAAAGGGGGAATTCAGGAAAACTGTTTTTT.

This sequence joins TRBV7-2 and TRBJ2-3, with a possible D match to TRBD2 (6 bases). The V gene's germline CDR1 is SGHTA and CDR2 FQGNSA. V was pared by 5 bases and J by 12 bases, with 18 bases between. The CDR3 length is 13 residues. The CDR3 is CASSTQLASYQYF. The CDR3 nucleotides are TGTGCCAGCAGCACCCAACTAGCATCATACCAGTATTTT.

The count of this clonotype is one. This chain joins TRBV7-7 and TRBJ2-1; D is undetermined. The V gene's germline CDR1 is SSHAT and CDR2 FNYEAQ (reference sequence). This CDR3 comprises 13 residues. V lost 2 bases and J lost 6, with 8 bases in between. CDR3 sequence (DNA): TGTGCCAGCAGCTTATCATCCCTCAATGAGCAGTTCTTC. It specifies CASSLSSLNEQFF.

The rearrangement joins TRBV20-1 to TRBJ1-1; 7 nucleotides match TRBD1. This CDR3 spans 13 amino acids. V was pared by 5 bases and J by 8 bases, with 11 bases of the junction left unmatched. The germline CDR1 and CDR2 sequences are DFQATT and SNEGSKA (reference sequence). The CDR3 region is CSAGRGSGKEAFF. For the CDR3, the DNA is TGCAGTGCTGGCAGGGGGAGCGGAAAGGAAGCTTTCTTT.

This clonotype was observed a few times. The rearrangement uses TRBV9 and TRBJ2-1, with D tentatively TRBD1 (5 bases). CDR1 is SGDLS, CDR2 YYNGEE, per germline. The CDR3 totals 15 residues. V was trimmed by 0 bases and J by 7 bases, leaving 14 bases between them. CDR3 sequence: CASSVASLAGNEQFF. In DNA, the CDR3 is TGTGCCAGCAGCGTAGCCTCCTTAGCAGGGAATGAGCAGTTCTTC.

This clonotype was observed at least ten times. This chain uses TRBV29-1 with TRBJ2-1; 9 nucleotides match TRBD2. The CDR3 totals 14 residues. Germline loops: CDR1 SQVTM, CDR2 ANQGSEA. The trim removed 4 bases at V and 6 bases at J, leaving 7 bases unmatched. The CDR3 bases are TGCAGCGTTGGGATGCGGGGGGGTACCAATGAGCAGTTCTTC. Amino acid sequence: CSVGMRGGTNEQFF.

This clonotype was seen more than once but under ten times. The chain links TRBV3-1 to TRBJ2-1; D gene uncertain. This CDR3 has 11 residues. The ends were cut back, 1 base at V and 10 bases at J, with 5 bases in the middle. The germline V gene has CDR1 LGHDT and CDR2 YNNKEL (reference sequence). The CDR3 region is CASSQAKEQFF. Written as DNA, the CDR3 is TGTGCCAGCAGCCAAGCCAAGGAGCAGTTCTTC.

The genes are TRBV28 and TRBJ1-1, with no clear D. Trimming removed 7 bases from V and 4 bases from J, with 7 bases in between. Looked up from germline, CDR1 is MDHEN and CDR2 is SYDVKM. The CDR3 covers 11 residues. The CDR3 DNA reads TGTGCCAGCACCCTCGGCACTGAAGCTTTCTTT. This sequence encodes CASTLGTEAFF.

This clonotype was counted between two and nine times. V usage is TRBV4-3 and J usage is TRBJ2-1, with 9 nucleotides matching TRBD1. CDR3 length: 13 residues. Germline-derived CDR1 and CDR2 are LGHNA and YSLEER. V lost 3 bases and J lost 12; bases outside the gene matches: 6. The CDR3 DNA is TGCGCCAGCAGCCATACAGGGGGCACGGGGCAGTTCTTC. This sequence encodes CASSHTGGTGQFF.

This clonotype turned up a few times. V usage is TRBV5-1 and J usage is TRBJ1-6, with unresolved D. V lost 5 bases to trimming and J lost 8 bases, with 11 bases between them. Germline CDR1 SGHRS, CDR2 YFSETQ. This CDR3 spans 13 amino acids. CDR3 in amino acids: CASRTSGDSPLHF. CDR3 DNA sequence: TGCGCCAGCAGGACATCCGGGGATTCACCCCTCCACTTT. Full variable domain (outside the CDR3, taken from reference TRBV5-1 and TRBJ1-6): KAGVTQTPRYLIKTRGQQVTLSCSPISGHRSVSWYQQTPGQGLQFLFEYFSETQRNKGNFPGRFSGRQFSNSRSEMNVSTLELGDSALYLCASRTSGDSPLHFGNGTRLTVT.